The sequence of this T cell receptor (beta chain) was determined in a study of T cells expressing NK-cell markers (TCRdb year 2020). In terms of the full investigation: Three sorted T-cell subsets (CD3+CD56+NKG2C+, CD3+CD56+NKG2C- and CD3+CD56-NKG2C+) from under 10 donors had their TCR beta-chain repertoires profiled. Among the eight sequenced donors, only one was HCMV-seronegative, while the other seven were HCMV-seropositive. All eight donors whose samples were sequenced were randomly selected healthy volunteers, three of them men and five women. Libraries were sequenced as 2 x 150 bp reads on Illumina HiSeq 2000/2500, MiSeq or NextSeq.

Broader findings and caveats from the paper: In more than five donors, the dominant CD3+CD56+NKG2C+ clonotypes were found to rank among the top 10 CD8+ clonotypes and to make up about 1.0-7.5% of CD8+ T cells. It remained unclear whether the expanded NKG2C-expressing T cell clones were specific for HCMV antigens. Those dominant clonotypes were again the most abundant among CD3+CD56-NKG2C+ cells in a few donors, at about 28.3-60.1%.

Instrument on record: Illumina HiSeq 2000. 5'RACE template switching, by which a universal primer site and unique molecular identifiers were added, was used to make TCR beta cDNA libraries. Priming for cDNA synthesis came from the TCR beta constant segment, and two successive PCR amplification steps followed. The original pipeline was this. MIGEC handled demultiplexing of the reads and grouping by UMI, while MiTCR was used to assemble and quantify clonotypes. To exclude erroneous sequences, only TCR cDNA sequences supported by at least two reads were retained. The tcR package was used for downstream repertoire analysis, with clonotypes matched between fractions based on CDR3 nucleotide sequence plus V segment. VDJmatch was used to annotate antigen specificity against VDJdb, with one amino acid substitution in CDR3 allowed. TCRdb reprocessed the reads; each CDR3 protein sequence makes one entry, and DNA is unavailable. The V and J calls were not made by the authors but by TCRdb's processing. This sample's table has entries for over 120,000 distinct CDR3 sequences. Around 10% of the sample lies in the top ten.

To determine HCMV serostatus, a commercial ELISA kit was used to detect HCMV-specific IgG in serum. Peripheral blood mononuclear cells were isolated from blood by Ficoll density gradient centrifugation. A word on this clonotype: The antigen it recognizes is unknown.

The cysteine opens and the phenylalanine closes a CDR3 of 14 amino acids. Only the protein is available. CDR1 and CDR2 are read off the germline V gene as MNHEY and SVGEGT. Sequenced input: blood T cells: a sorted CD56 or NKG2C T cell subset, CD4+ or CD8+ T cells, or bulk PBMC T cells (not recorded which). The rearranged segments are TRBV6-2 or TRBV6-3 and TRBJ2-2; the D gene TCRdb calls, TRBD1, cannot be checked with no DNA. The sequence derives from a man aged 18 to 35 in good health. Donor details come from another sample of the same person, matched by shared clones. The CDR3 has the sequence CASSRPTGYGELFF.